This is a list of T cell receptor beta chains from one sample in a study of CD8 T cells in Susac syndrome. MiXCR, applied by TCRdb to the immunoSEQ multiplex PCR reads, yields one record per CDR3 protein. The sample has roughly 400,000 distinct CDR3 sequences; around 85% are singletons. Sequenced material: CD8+ T cells from PBMCs. These receptors came from a human donor with multiple sclerosis. Both conserved end residues are part of each CDR3. Fields, in order: clone size, V gene, J gene, D gene, CDR3 protein, CDR3 DNA. D genes are given only for firm matches. Clone size appears in some rows only: once, few, many, or a class for an expanded clone.

abundance: -; v_gene: TRBV5-1; j_gene: TRBJ1-2; d_gene: TRBD1; CDR3aa: CASRPGQGASGYTF; CDR3nt: TGCGCCAGCAGACCCGGACAGGGGGCGTCTGGCTACACCTTC
abundance: -; v_gene: TRBV7-2; j_gene: TRBJ2-1; d_gene: -; CDR3aa: CASLTSFNEQFF; CDR3nt: TGTGCCAGCTTGACTAGTTTCAATGAGCAGTTCTTC
abundance: -; v_gene: TRBV13; j_gene: TRBJ1-2; d_gene: -; CDR3aa: CASSLGLLGDGYTF; CDR3nt: TGTGCCAGCAGCTTAGGTCTGTTGGGCGATGGCTACACCTTC
abundance: -; v_gene: TRBV29-1; j_gene: TRBJ2-2; d_gene: -; CDR3aa: CSAVKGELFF; CDR3nt: TGCAGCGCCGTCAAGGGGGAGCTGTTTTTT
abundance: -; v_gene: TRBV11-2; j_gene: TRBJ1-4; d_gene: -; CDR3aa: CASSLVRDRPSNEKLFF; CDR3nt: TGTGCCAGCAGCTTAGTACGAGACAGACCATCTAATGAAAAACTGTTTTTT
abundance: -; v_gene: TRBV12-3/TRBV12-4; j_gene: TRBJ2-2; d_gene: -; CDR3aa: CASSFTSAPLLNTGELFF; CDR3nt: TGTGCCAGCAGTTTCACTAGTGCGCCACTTCTAAACACCGGGGAGCTGTTTTTT
abundance: -; v_gene: TRBV6-4; j_gene: TRBJ2-3; d_gene: -; CDR3aa: CASSPGGLTDTQYF; CDR3nt: TGTGCCAGCAGTCCGGGGGGCCTCACAGATACGCAGTATTTT
abundance: -; v_gene: TRBV6-6; j_gene: TRBJ2-5; d_gene: TRBD2; CDR3aa: CATSGRKETQYF; CDR3nt: TGTGCCACTAGCGGGAGGAAAGAGACCCAGTACTTC
abundance: -; v_gene: TRBV5-5; j_gene: TRBJ2-2; d_gene: -; CDR3aa: CASRPPTGMSGELFF; CDR3nt: TGTGCCAGCAGGCCTCCTACAGGGATGTCCGGGGAGCTGTTTTTT
abundance: -; v_gene: TRBV7-9; j_gene: TRBJ2-1; d_gene: -; CDR3aa: CASSSSRGDEQFF; CDR3nt: TGTGCCAGCAGCTCCTCCAGAGGGGATGAGCAGTTCTTC
abundance: -; v_gene: TRBV19; j_gene: TRBJ1-1; d_gene: -; CDR3aa: CASRGWQGNTEAFF; CDR3nt: TGTGCCAGTAGGGGCTGGCAGGGGAACACTGAAGCTTTCTTT
abundance: -; v_gene: TRBV4-1; j_gene: TRBJ1-1; d_gene: -; CDR3aa: CASSQESQPAEAFF; CDR3nt: TGCGCCAGCAGCCAAGAAAGTCAGCCTGCTGAAGCTTTCTTT
abundance: -; v_gene: TRBV29-1; j_gene: TRBJ2-3; d_gene: -; CDR3aa: CSVELESSTDTQYF; CDR3nt: TGCAGCGTCGAACTAGAGTCTAGCACAGATACGCAGTATTTT
abundance: -; v_gene: TRBV7-9; j_gene: TRBJ2-2; d_gene: TRBD2; CDR3aa: CASSQPGTTEGELFF; CDR3nt: TGTGCCAGCAGCCAGCCCGGGACTACAGAGGGGGAGCTGTTTTTT
abundance: -; v_gene: TRBV12-3/TRBV12-4; j_gene: TRBJ2-3; d_gene: TRBD1; CDR3aa: CASSPRTGITDTQYF; CDR3nt: TGTGCCAGCAGTCCCCGGACAGGGATCACAGATACGCAGTATTTT
abundance: few; v_gene: TRBV6-1; j_gene: TRBJ2-1; d_gene: TRBD1; CDR3aa: CASKAGGSYNEQFF; CDR3nt: TGTGCCAGCAAGGCAGGGGGTTCCTACAATGAGCAGTTCTTC
abundance: -; v_gene: TRBV3-1; j_gene: TRBJ2-1; d_gene: -; CDR3aa: CASSQVSGNNEQFF; CDR3nt: TGTGCCAGCAGCCAAGTATCCGGTAACAATGAGCAGTTCTTC
abundance: -; v_gene: TRBV4-1; j_gene: TRBJ2-5; d_gene: TRBD2; CDR3aa: CASSRLAGGYQETQYF; CDR3nt: TGCGCCAGCAGTCGATTAGCGGGGGGGTACCAAGAGACCCAGTACTTC
abundance: -; v_gene: TRBV20-1; j_gene: TRBJ2-1; d_gene: TRBD2; CDR3aa: CSAQAGLAGGAFF; CDR3nt: TGCAGTGCCCAAGCAGGACTAGCAGGAGGGGCGTTCTTC